This record covers a single T cell receptor (beta chain). Its antigen has not been determined. Qualities for individual bases were not recorded, and no much larger clone is one base off. The CDR3 runs 15 residues from the cysteine to the phenylalanine. Left in the record is the CDR3 DNA by itself, 45 bases read in frame from the first base. CDR1 and CDR2 are drawn from the germline V gene: MGHRA, YSYEKL. V is clipped by 8 bases and J by 0 bases, and the sequence between their germline boundaries is 14 bases long. These data belong to a study of technical replicates of blood from several donors (dated by TCRdb to about 2017). Libraries were built with the immunoSEQ multiplex PCR assay. TCRdb re-hosts the immuneACCESS table, in-frame sequences only. Its copies lack some clones; in the studies checked, an unresolved V gene accounts for under half of them, and the cause for the rest is not known. Recorded for this sample are tens of thousands of clones; 95% of them occurred a single time. The ten largest clones add up to roughly 0.28% of the sample.

This receptor was identified in a human donor in good health. The sample consisted of T cells isolated from PBMCs. The chain is assembled from TRBV4-1 and TRBJ1-5; a tentative D call is TRBD1 (5 bases match). Read as DNA, the sequence is TGCGCCAGCTCCCCGGGGGGAAATAGCAATCAGCCCCAGCATTTT. This yields the protein CASSPGGNSNQPQHF.